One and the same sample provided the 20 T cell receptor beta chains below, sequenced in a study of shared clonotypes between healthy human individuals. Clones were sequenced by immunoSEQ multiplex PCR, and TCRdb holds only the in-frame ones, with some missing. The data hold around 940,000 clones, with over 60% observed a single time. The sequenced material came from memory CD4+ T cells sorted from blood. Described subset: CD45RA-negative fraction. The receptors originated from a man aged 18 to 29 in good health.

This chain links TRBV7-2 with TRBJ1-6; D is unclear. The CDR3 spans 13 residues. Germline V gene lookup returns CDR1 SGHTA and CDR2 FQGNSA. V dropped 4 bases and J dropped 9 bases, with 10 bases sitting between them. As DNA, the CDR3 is TGTGCCAGCAGCTCCCATGGGTTTTCACCCCTCCACTTT. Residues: CASSSHGFSPLHF. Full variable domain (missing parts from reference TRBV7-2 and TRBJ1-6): GAGVSQSPSNKVTEKGKDVELRCDPISGHTALYWYRQSLGQGLEFLIYFQGNSAPDKSGLPSDRFSAERTGGSVSTLTIQRTQQEDSAVYLCASSSHGFSPLHFGNGTRLTVT.

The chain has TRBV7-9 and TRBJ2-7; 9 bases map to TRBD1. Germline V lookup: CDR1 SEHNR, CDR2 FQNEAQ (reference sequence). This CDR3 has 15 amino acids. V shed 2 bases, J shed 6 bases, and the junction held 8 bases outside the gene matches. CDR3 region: CASSLRGQGPREQYF. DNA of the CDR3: TGTGCCAGCAGCTTAAGGGGACAGGGCCCGCGCGAGCAGTACTTC.

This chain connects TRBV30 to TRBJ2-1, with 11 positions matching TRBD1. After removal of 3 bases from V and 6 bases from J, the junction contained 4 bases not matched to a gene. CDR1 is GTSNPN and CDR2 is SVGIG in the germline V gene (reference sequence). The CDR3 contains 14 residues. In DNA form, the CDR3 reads TGTGCCTGGAGCACCGGGACAGGGGGCAATGAGCAGTTCTTC. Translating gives CAWSTGTGGNEQFF.

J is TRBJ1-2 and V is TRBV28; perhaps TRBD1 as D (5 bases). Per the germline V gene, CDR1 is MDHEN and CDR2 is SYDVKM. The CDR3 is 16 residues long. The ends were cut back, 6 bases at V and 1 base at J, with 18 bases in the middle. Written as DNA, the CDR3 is TGTGCCAGCAGACCAAGCGCCGGGACCTTTAACTATGGCTACACCTTC. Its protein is CASRPSAGTFNYGYTF.

The DNA of the CDR3 is TGTGCCAGCTACCGACTAGCCGTCGGTGATCGTGAGCAGTTCTTC. Translating gives CASYRLAVGDREQFF. The rearrangement links TRBV18 to TRBJ2-1; TRBD2 matches 7 bases. Germline trimming cut 7 bases from V and 9 bases from J; bases unmatched to any gene: 15. Germline V gene data show CDR1 as KGHSH and CDR2 as LQKENI. The CDR3 covers 15 residues.

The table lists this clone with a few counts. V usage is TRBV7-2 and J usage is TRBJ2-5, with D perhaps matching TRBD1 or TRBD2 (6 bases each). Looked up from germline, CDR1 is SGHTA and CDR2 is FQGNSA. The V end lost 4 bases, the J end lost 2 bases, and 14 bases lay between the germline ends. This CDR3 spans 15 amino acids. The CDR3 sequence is CASSSGARSQETQYF. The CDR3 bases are TGTGCCAGCAGCTCGGGGGCCCGGTCACAAGAGACCCAGTACTTC.

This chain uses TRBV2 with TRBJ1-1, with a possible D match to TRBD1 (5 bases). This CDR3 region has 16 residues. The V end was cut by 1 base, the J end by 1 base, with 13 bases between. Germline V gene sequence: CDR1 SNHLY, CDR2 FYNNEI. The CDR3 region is CASSEVAGFGNTEAFF. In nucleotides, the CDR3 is TGTGCCAGCAGTGAAGTGGCAGGGTTCGGGAACACTGAAGCTTTCTTT.

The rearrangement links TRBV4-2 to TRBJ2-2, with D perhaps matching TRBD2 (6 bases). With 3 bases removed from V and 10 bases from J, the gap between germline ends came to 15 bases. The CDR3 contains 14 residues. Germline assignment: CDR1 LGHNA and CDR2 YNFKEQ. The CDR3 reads CASSHPTAGKELFF. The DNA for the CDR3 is TGTGCCAGCAGCCATCCGACGGCGGGAAAGGAGCTGTTTTTT.

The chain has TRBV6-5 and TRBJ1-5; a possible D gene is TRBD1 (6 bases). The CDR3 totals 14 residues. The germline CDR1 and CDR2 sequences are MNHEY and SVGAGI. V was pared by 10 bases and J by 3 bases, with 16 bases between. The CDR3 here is CATKGWGHNQPQHF. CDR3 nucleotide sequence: TGTGCCACAAAGGGGTGGGGACACAATCAGCCCCAGCATTTT.

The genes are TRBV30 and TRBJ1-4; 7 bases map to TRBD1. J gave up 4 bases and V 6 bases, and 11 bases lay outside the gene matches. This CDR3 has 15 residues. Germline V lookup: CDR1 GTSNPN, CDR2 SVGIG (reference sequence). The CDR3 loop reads CACPIGDSLNEKLFF. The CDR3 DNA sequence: TGTGCCTGCCCCATCGGGGACAGTCTTAATGAAAAACTGTTTTTT.

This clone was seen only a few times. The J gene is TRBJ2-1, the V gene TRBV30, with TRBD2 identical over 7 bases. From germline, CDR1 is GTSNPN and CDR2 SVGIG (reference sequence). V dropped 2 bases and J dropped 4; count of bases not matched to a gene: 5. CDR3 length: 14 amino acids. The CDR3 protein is CAWSRAGPYNEQFF. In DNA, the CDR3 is TGTGCCTGGAGTCGAGCGGGGCCTTACAATGAGCAGTTCTTC.

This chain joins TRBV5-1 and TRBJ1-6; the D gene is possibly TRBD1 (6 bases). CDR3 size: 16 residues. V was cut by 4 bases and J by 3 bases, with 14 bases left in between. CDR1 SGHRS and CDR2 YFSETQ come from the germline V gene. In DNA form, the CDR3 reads TGCGCCAGCAGCCCGACGTCGGACAGCTATAATTCACCCCTCCACTTT. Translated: CASSPTSDSYNSPLHF.

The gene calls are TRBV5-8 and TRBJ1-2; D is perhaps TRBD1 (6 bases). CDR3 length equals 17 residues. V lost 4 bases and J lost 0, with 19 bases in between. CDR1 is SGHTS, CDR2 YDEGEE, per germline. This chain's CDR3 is CASSPWTGALANYGYTF. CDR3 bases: TGTGCCAGCAGCCCATGGACGGGGGCCCTGGCTAACTATGGCTACACCTTC. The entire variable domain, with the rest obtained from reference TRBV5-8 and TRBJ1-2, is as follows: EAGVTQSPTHLIKTRGQQATLRCSPISGHTSVYWYQQALGLGLQFLLWYDEGEERNRGNFPPRFSGRQFPNYSSELNVNALELEDSALYLCASSPWTGALANYGYTFGSGTRLTVV.

As DNA, the CDR3 is TGTGCCAGTAGTTCACAGGGAAACCTTAGGAACACCGGGGAGCTGTTTTTT. It translates to CASSSQGNLRNTGELFF. This chain links TRBV19 with TRBJ2-2; maybe TRBD1 (6 bases). CDR1 and CDR2 (germline): LNHDA, SQIVND (reference sequence). V lost 5 bases and J lost 1, with 17 bases in between. This CDR3 has 17 amino acids.

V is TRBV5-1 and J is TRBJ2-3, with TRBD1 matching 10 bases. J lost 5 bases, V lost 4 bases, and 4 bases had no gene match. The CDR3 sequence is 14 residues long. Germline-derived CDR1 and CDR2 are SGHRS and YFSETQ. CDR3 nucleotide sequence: TGCGCCAGCAGCCATGACAGGGGGCGAGATACGCAGTATTTT. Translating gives CASSHDRGRDTQYF.

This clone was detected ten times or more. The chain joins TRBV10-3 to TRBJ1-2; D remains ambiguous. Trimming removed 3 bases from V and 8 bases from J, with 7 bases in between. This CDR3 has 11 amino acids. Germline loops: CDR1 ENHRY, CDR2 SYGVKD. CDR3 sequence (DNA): TGTGCCATCAGTGACCCGGAGGGCTACACCTTC. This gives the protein CAISDPEGYTF.

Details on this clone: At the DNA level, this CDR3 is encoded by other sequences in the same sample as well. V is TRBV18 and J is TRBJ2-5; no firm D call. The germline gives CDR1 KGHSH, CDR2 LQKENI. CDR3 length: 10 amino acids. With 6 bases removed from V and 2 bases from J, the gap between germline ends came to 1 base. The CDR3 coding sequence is TGTGCCAGCTCTCAAGAGACCCAGTACTTC. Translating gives CASSQETQYF.

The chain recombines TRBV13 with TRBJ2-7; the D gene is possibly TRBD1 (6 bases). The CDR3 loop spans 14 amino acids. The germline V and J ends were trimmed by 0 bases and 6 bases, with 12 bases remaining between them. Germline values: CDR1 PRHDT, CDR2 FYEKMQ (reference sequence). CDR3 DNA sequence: TGTGCCAGCAGCTTAGGCGCCACAGGGTTCGAGCAGTACTTC. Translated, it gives CASSLGATGFEQYF.

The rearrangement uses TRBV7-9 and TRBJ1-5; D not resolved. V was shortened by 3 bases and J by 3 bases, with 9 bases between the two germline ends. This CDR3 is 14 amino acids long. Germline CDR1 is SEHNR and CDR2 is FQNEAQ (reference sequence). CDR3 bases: TGTGCCAGCAGCTTGGACGGAGTCAATCAGCCCCAGCATTTT. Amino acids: CASSLDGVNQPQHF.

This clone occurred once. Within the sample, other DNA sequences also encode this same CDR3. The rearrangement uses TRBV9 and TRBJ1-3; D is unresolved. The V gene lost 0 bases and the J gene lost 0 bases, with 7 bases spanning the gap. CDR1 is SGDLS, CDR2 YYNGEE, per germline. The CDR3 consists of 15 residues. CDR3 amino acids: CASSVVGGSGNTIYF. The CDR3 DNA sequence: TGTGCCAGCAGCGTAGTTGGCGGCTCTGGAAACACCATATATTTT.